These 12 T cell receptor beta chains were sequenced from one sample in a study of control samples from healthy donors and cancer patients. Sequenced by immunoSEQ multiplex PCR; TCRdb stores in-frame clones only, minus some. This table has about 190,000 clones, roughly 93% appearing once. The sequencing input was blood. Receptors originate from a man aged 18 to 30 in good health.

V is TRBV24-1 and J is TRBJ1-1; D unclear. The CDR3 consists of 13 residues. The germline gives CDR1 KGHDR, CDR2 SFDVKD. The V and J ends lost 2 bases and 1 base respectively, with 4 bases between them. The CDR3 sequence: CATSDWANTEAFF. The CDR3 DNA follows: TGTGCCACCAGTGATTGGGCGAACACTGAAGCTTTCTTT.

V gene TRBV7-8 combines with J gene TRBJ2-7, with D unresolved. V lost 5 bases and J lost 0, with 14 bases in between. The CDR3 totals 15 residues. Germline values: CDR1 SGHVS, CDR2 FQNEAQ. As DNA, the CDR3 is TGTGCCAGCAGCCCAAAGACGGGTGCCTCCTACGAGCAGTACTTC. Translation gives CASSPKTGASYEQYF.

The J gene is TRBJ2-2, the V gene TRBV27; D possibly uses TRBD1 or TRBD2 (5 bases each). Trimming removed 6 bases at V and 1 base at J, with 15 bases between. Looked up from germline, CDR1 is MNHEY and CDR2 is SMNVEV (reference sequence). CDR3 length equals 16 residues. CDR3 loop: CASRIGTDGNTGELFF. The DNA for the CDR3 is TGTGCCAGCAGGATAGGGACCGATGGGAACACCGGGGAGCTGTTTTTT.

DNA of the CDR3: TGTGCCTGGAGTAAACGACTAGCGGGCGATCAGAGAACCAAAAACATTCAGTACTTC. Residues: CAWSKRLAGDQRTKNIQYF. The V call is TRBV30, the J call TRBJ2-4; 10 bases line up with TRBD2. Germline V gives CDR1 GTSNPN, CDR2 SVGIG (reference sequence). The CDR3 has 19 amino acids. V lost 2 bases, J lost 2 bases, and 15 bases stayed unmatched.

This clone came up once. The chain recombines TRBV5-6 with TRBJ2-1; 9 bases line up with TRBD1. This CDR3 comprises 15 residues. J gave up 9 bases and V 0 bases, and 7 bases lay outside the gene matches. Germline V gene sequence: CDR1 SGHDT, CDR2 YYEEEE. The CDR3 DNA reads as TGTGCCAGCAGCTTGGAGGGACAGGGACTTGCTGAGCAGTTCTTC. This codes for CASSLEGQGLAEQFF.

The CDR3 DNA sequence: TGTGCCAGCAGCCCTATTACGGACACGTCTAGAGGGGGCTACACCTTC. This translates into CASSPITDTSRGGYTF. This chain joins TRBV5-6 and TRBJ1-2; D is possibly TRBD1 (5 bases). V was trimmed by 4 bases and J by 8 bases, leaving 24 bases between them. Germline loops: CDR1 SGHDT, CDR2 YYEEEE. This CDR3 spans 16 amino acids. The complete variable domain, with remaining parts taken from reference TRBV5-6 and TRBJ1-2, reads DAGVTQSPTHLIKTRGQQVTLRCSPKSGHDTVSWYQQALGQGPQFIFQYYEEEERQRGNFPDRFSGHQFPNYSSELNVNALLLGDSALYLCASSPITDTSRGGYTFGSGTRLTVV.

The chain joins TRBV19 to TRBJ2-1; D is unresolved. In germline, CDR1 is LNHDA, CDR2 SQIVND (reference sequence). Trimming cost V 3 bases and J 5 bases, with 11 bases left between them. This CDR3 is built from 14 residues. The CDR3 spells CASSMVLANNEQFF. The CDR3 DNA is TGTGCCAGTAGTATGGTTCTGGCTAACAATGAGCAGTTCTTC.

This chain uses TRBV6-5 with TRBJ1-3; possibly TRBD1 for D (5 bases). V was shortened by 10 bases and J by 3 bases, with 13 bases between the two germline ends. Germline lookup yields CDR1 MNHEY and CDR2 SVGAGI. The CDR3 spans 13 residues. The CDR3 DNA is TGTGCCACCGACGGGACGGTTGGAAACACCATATATTTT. It encodes CATDGTVGNTIYF.

The rearrangement links TRBV6-1 to TRBJ2-5; a possible D gene is TRBD2 (7 bases). The CDR3 is 16 residues long. V was trimmed by 4 bases and J by 4 bases, leaving 19 bases between them. Germline V lookup: CDR1 MNHNS, CDR2 SASEGT. The CDR3 DNA reads TGTGCCAGCAGTGGGGGATGGGGGGGCCCTCCAGAGACCCAGTACTTC. It encodes CASSGGWGGPPETQYF.

The chain recombines TRBV5-1 with TRBJ2-4; TRBD2 aligns across 8 bases. The CDR3 sequence is 15 residues long. V trimming: 1 base; J trimming: 3 bases; junction bases outside the gene matches: 3. Germline V lookup: CDR1 SGHRS, CDR2 YFSETQ. The CDR3 DNA reads TGCGCCAGCAGCTTGTTCGCGGGGGGCAAAAACATTCAGTACTTC. Translating it yields CASSLFAGGKNIQYF.

The chain employs TRBV6-1 and TRBJ2-7; 11 bases are shared with TRBD2. The CDR3 loop spans 16 amino acids. V trimming: 4 bases; J trimming: 2 bases; junction bases outside the gene matches: 7. Germline-derived CDR1 and CDR2 are MNHNS and SASEGT. The CDR3 here is CASSGTLAGATYEQYF. The DNA of the CDR3 is TGTGCCAGCAGTGGCACACTAGCGGGGGCAACCTACGAGCAGTACTTC.

The J gene is TRBJ1-6, the V gene TRBV6-4; TRBD1 aligns across 8 bases. The CDR3 runs to 14 residues. Germline V lookup: CDR1 MRHNA, CDR2 SNTAGT. V shed 2 bases and J 7 bases; nucleotides not matched to a gene: 1. The CDR3 sequence: CASSDDRGNSPLHF. Written as DNA, the CDR3 is TGTGCCAGCAGTGACGACAGGGGAAATTCACCCCTCCACTTT.